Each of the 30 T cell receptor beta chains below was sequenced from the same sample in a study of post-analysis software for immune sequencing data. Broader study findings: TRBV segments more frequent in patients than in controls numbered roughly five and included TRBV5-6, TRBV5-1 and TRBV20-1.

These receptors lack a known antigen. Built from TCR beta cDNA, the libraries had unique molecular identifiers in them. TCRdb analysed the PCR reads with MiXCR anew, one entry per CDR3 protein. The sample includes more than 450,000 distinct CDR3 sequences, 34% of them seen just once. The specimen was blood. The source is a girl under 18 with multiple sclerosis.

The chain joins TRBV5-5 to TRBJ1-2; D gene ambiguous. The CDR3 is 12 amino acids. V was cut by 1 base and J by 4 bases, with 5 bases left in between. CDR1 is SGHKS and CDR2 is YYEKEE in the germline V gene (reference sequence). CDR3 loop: CASSLPRYGYTF. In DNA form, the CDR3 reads TGTGCCAGCAGCTTGCCGCGCTATGGCTACACCTTC.

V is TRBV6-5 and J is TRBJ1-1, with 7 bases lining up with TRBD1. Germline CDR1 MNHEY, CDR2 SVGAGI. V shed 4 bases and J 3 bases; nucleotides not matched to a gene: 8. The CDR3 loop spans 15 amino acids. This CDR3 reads CASSLQTGRYTEAFF. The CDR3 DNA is TGTGCCAGCAGTTTACAGACAGGGAGGTACACTGAAGCTTTCTTT.

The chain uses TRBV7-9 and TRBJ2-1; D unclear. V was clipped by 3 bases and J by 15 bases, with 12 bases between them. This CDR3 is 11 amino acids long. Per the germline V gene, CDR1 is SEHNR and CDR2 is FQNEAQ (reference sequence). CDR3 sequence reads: CASSFGSIWFF. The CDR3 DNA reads TGTGCCAGCAGCTTTGGGTCAATTTGGTTCTTC.

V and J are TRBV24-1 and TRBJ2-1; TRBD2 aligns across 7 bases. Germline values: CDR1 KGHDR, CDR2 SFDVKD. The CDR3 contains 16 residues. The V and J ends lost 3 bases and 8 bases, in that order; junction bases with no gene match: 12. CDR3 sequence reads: CATSDLESGDGDEQFF. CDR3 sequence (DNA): TGTGCCACCAGTGATCTCGAGAGCGGGGATGGCGATGAGCAGTTCTTC.

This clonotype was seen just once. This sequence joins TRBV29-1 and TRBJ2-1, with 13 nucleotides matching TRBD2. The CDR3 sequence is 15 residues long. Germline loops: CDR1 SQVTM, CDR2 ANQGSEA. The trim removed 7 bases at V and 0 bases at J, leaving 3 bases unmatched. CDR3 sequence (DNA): TGCAGCGCTTGGACTAGCGGGAGCTCCTACAATGAGCAGTTCTTC. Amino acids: CSAWTSGSSYNEQFF.

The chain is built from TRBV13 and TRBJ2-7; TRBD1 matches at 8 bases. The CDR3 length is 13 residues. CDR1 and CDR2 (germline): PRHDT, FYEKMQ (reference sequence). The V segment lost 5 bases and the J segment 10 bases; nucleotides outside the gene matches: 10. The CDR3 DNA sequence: TGTGCCAGCAGCCCGGGACAGGAAGTCACCCAGTACTTC. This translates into CASSPGQEVTQYF.

CDR3 nucleotides: TGTGCCAGCAGCTTGGTACTAGCGGGGACTAACACAGATACGCAGTATTTT. This encodes CASSLVLAGTNTDTQYF. The genes are TRBV5-5 and TRBJ2-3; 10 positions agree with TRBD2. The CDR3 loop spans 17 amino acids. Germline V gene sequence: CDR1 SGHKS, CDR2 YYEKEE (reference sequence). J lost 2 bases, V lost 0 bases, and 6 bases had no gene match.

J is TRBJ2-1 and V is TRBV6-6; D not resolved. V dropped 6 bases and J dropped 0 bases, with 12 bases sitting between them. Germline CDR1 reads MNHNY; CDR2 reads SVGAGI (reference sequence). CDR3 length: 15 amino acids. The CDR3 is CASRPVKSSYNEQFF. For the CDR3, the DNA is TGTGCCAGCAGGCCGGTGAAGAGCTCCTACAATGAGCAGTTCTTC.

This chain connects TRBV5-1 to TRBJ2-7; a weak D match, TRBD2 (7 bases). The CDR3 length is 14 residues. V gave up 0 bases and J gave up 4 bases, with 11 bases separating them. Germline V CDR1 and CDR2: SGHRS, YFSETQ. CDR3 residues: CASSLGGGGYEQYF. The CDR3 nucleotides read TGCGCCAGCAGCTTGGGGGGAGGGGGATACGAGCAGTACTTC.

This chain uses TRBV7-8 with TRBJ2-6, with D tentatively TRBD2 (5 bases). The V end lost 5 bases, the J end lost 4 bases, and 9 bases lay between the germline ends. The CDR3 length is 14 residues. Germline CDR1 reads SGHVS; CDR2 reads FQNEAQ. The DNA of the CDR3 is TGTGCCAGCAGCCCACGGAGGGGGGCCAACGTCCTGACTTTC. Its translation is CASSPRRGANVLTF.

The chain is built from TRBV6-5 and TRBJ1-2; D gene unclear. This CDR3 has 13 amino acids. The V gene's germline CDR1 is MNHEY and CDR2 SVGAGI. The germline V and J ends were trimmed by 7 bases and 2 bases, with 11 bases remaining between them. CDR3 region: CASTAGRNYGYTF. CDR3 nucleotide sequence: TGTGCCAGCACGGCGGGAAGGAACTATGGCTACACCTTC.

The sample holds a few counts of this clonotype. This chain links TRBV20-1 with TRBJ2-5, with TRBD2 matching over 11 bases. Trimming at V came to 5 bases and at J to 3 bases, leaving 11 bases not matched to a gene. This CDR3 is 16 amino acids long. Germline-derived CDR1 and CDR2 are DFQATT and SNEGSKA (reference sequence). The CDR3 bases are TGCAGTGCTCTACGAGCTAGCGGGGGGCGTGAAGAGACCCAGTACTTC. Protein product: CSALRASGGREETQYF.

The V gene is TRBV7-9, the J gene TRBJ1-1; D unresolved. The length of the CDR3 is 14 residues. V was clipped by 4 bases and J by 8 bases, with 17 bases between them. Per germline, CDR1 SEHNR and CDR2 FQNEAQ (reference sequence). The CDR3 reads CASSSKPVYAEAFF. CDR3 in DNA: TGTGCCAGCAGCTCCAAACCGGTCTACGCCGAAGCTTTCTTT.

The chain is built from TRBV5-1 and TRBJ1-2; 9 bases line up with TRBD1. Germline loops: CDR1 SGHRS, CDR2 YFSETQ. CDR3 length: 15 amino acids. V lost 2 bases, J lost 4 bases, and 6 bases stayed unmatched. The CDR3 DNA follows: TGCGCCAGCAGCTTTGCGGGACAGGGCTCCTATGGCTACACCTTC. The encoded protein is CASSFAGQGSYGYTF.

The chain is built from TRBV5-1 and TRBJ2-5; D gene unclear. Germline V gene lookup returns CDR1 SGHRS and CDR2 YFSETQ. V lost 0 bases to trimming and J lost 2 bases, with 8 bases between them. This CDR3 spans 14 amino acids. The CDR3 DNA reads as TGCGCCAGCAGCTTGGATCCTCGGCAAGAGACCCAGTACTTC. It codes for CASSLDPRQETQYF.

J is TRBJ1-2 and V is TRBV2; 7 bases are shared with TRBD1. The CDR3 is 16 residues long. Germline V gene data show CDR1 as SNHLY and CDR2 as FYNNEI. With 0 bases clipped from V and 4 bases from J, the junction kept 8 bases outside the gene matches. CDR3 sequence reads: CASSEAAYRGGYGYTF. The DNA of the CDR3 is TGTGCCAGCAGTGAAGCGGCCTACAGGGGAGGCTATGGCTACACCTTC. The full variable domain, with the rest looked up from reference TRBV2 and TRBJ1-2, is EPEVTQTPSHQVTQMGQEVILRCVPISNHLYFYWYRQILGQKVEFLVSFYNNEISEKSEIFDDQFSVERPDGSNFTLKIRSTKLEDSAMYFCASSEAAYRGGYGYTFGSGTRLTVV.

This CDR3 reads CASSYPVGQGPSEQYF. In DNA, the CDR3 is TGTGCCAGCAGTTACCCGGTAGGACAGGGGCCCTCCGAGCAGTACTTC. This sequence joins TRBV6-6 and TRBJ2-7, with 9 bases identical to TRBD1. Looked up from germline, CDR1 is MNHNY and CDR2 is SVGAGI (reference sequence). Unmatched junction bases numbered 11, after V lost 2 bases and J lost 6 bases. This CDR3 is 16 amino acids long.

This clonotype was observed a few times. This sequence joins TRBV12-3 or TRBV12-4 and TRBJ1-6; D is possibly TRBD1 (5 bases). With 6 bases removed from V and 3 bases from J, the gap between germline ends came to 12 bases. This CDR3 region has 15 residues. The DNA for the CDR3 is TGTGCCAGCAGCCCAGGGACTGACTATAATTCACCCCTCCACTTT. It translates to CASSPGTDYNSPLHF.

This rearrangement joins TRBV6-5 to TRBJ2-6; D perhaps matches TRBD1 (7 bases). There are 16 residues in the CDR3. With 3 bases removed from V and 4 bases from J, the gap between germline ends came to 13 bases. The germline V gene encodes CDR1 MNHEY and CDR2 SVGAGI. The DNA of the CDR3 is TGTGCCAGCAGTTATCGGAGGGGGCTCGGGGCCAACGTCCTGACTTTC. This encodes CASSYRRGLGANVLTF.

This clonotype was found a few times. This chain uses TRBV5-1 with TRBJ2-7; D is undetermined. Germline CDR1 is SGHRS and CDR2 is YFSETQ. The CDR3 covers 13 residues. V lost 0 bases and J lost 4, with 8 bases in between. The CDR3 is CASSLERFYEQYF. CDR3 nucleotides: TGCGCCAGCAGCTTGGAAAGGTTTTACGAGCAGTACTTC.

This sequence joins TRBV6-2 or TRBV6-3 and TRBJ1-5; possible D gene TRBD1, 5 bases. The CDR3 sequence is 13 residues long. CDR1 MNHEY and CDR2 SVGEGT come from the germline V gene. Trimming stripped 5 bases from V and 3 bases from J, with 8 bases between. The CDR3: CASSDSHNQPQHF. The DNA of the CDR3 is TGTGCCAGCAGTGACAGCCACAATCAGCCCCAGCATTTT.

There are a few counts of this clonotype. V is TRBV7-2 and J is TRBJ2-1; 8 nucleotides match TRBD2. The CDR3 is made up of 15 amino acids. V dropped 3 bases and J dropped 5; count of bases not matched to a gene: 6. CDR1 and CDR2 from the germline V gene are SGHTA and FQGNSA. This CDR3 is CASSLAGGWHNEQFF. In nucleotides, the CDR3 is TGTGCCAGCAGCTTGGCGGGGGGTTGGCACAATGAGCAGTTCTTC.

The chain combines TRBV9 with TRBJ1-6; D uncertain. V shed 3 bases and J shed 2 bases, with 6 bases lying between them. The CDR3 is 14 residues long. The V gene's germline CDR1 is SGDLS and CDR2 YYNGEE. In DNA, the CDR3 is TGTGCCAGCAGCGGTGGGACCTATAATTCACCCCTCCACTTT. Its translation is CASSGGTYNSPLHF.

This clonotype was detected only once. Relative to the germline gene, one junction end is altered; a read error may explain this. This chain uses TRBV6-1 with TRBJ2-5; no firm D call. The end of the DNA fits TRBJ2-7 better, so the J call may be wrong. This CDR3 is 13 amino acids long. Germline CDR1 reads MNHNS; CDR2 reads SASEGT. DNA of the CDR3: TGTGCCAGCAGGCTCGCCCTCTCCTGCGAGCAGTACTTC. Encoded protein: CASRLALSCEQYF.

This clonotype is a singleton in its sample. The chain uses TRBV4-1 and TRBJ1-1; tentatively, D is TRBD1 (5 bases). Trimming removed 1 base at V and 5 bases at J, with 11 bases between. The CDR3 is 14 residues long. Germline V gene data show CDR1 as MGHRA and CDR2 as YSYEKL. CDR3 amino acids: CASSQGTRRTEAFF. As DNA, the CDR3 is TGCGCCAGCAGCCAAGGGACACGACGGACTGAAGCTTTCTTT.

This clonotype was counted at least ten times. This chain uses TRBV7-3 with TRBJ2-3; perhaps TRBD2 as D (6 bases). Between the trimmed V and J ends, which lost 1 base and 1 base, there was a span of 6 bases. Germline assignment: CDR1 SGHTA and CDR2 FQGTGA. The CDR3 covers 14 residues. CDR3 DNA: TGTGCCAGCAGCTTAATAGCGGGCACAGATACGCAGTATTTT. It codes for CASSLIAGTDTQYF.

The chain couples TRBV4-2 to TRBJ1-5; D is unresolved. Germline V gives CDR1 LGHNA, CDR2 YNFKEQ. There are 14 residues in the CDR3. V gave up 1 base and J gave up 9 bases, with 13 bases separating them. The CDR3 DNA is TGTGCCAGCAGCCAAGTTGAGGGCCTGGGGCCCCAGCATTTT. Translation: CASSQVEGLGPQHF.

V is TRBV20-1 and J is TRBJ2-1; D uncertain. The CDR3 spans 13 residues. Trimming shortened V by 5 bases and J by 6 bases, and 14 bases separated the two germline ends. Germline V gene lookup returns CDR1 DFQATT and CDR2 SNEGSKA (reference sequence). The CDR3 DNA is TGCAGTGCTCCCAGATCGGGTCGCAATGAGCAGTTCTTC. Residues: CSAPRSGRNEQFF.

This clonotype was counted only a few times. The CDR3 protein is CASSLPVLAGGGADTQYF. The CDR3 DNA is TGTGCCAGCAGCTTGCCCGTCCTAGCGGGGGGAGGAGCAGATACGCAGTATTTT. The chain combines TRBV7-2 with TRBJ2-3; 11 bases map to TRBD2. The length of the CDR3 is 18 residues. Per germline, CDR1 SGHTA and CDR2 FQGNSA. The V segment lost 3 bases and the J segment 4 bases; nucleotides outside the gene matches: 12.

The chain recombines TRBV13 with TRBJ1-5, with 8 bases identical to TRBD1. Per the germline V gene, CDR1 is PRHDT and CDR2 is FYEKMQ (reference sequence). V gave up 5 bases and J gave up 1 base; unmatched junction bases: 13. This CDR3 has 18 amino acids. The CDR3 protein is CASSQTRTGRLSNQPQHF. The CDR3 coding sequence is TGTGCCAGCAGCCAAACGCGGACAGGGAGATTAAGCAATCAGCCCCAGCATTTT.